A single sample gave rise to the 15 T cell receptor beta chains below, sequenced in a study of blood T cell repertoires in COVID-19. TCRdb's table, derived via immunoSEQ multiplex PCR, lists solely in-frame clones and lacks some. The sample records about 140,000 clones, 84% being singletons. The specimen was peripheral blood. The receptors stem from a man aged 55 to 69 with active or convalescent COVID-19.

In this sample, this clone turned up a few times. J is TRBJ1-5 and V is TRBV4-1, with 7 bases aligning to TRBD1. V trimming: 3 bases; J trimming: 4 bases; junction bases outside the gene matches: 6. CDR1 is MGHRA, CDR2 YSYEKL, per germline. The CDR3 has 15 amino acids. Here the CDR3 reads CASSQRTGTNQPQHF. CDR3 DNA sequence: TGCGCCAGCAGCCAGCGGACAGGAACGAATCAGCCCCAGCATTTT.

This chain joins TRBV5-1 and TRBJ1-6; 7 bases line up with TRBD1. The J segment lost 5 bases and the V segment lost 1 base, leaving 6 bases of the junction unmatched. Germline lookup yields CDR1 SGHRS and CDR2 YFSETQ. The length of the CDR3 is 16 residues. The CDR3 region is CASSLPSGTDNSPLHF. CDR3 DNA sequence: TGCGCCAGCAGCTTGCCTTCCGGGACAGATAATTCACCCCTCCACTTT.

This rearrangement joins TRBV11-2 to TRBJ2-3; 8 nucleotides agree with TRBD2. The CDR3 has 16 amino acids. Germline V lookup: CDR1 SGHAT, CDR2 FQNNGV. J was trimmed by 8 bases and V by 0 bases; bases with no gene match: 10. The CDR3 protein is CASSLDFGSGGVTQYF. In nucleotides, the CDR3 is TGTGCCAGCAGCTTAGATTTCGGCAGCGGGGGTGTTACGCAGTATTTT.

This chain connects TRBV4-3 to TRBJ1-2; 7 nucleotides align to TRBD1. The CDR3 has 16 amino acids. Germline CDR1 reads LGHNA; CDR2 reads YSLEER. J was trimmed by 0 bases and V by 0 bases; bases with no gene match: 4. CDR3 in amino acids: CASSQDSQGANYGYTF. The DNA of the CDR3 is TGCGCCAGCAGCCAAGACTCTCAGGGGGCTAACTATGGCTACACCTTC.

This clone was seen a few times. The V gene is TRBV6-5, the J gene TRBJ2-7; 7 positions match TRBD1. V shed 9 bases, J shed 0 bases, and the junction held 11 bases outside the gene matches. Germline CDR1 and CDR2: MNHEY and SVGAGI. This CDR3 region has 15 residues. As DNA, the CDR3 is TGTGCCAGTTCTCGCAGCAGGGGGAGCTCCTACGAGCAGTACGTC. Translating it yields CASSRSRGSSYEQYV.

The genes are TRBV5-6 and TRBJ2-5, with D possibly matching TRBD1 (7 bases). V was trimmed by 4 bases and J by 3 bases, leaving 16 bases between them. Germline lookup yields CDR1 SGHDT and CDR2 YYEEEE. CDR3 size: 15 residues. The CDR3 nucleotides are TGTGCCAGCAGCGGGGGGACAGACCCCGAAGAGACCCAGTACTTC. Residues: CASSGGTDPEETQYF.

The rearrangement joins TRBV20-1 to TRBJ1-2; 8 bases map to TRBD1. CDR1 is DFQATT, CDR2 SNEGSKA, per germline (reference sequence). The V segment lost 6 bases and the J segment 7 bases; nucleotides outside the gene matches: 4. There are 11 residues in the CDR3. CDR3 region: CSAADRVGYTF. The CDR3 bases are TGCAGTGCAGCGGACAGGGTTGGCTACACCTTC.

This clone was detected only a few times. V and J are TRBV7-8 and TRBJ1-3, with unresolved D. This CDR3 is 15 amino acids long. V was pared by 5 bases and J by 3 bases, with 14 bases between. The germline CDR1 and CDR2 sequences are SGHVS and FQNEAQ. The CDR3 DNA is TGTGCCAGCAGCCAGACCGCAGGCGTTGGAAACACCATATATTTT. This encodes CASSQTAGVGNTIYF.

V gene TRBV7-2 combines with J gene TRBJ2-4, with D possibly TRBD1 on 5 matching bases. This CDR3 contains 14 residues. Between the trimmed V and J ends, which lost 2 bases and 0 bases, there was a span of 5 bases. CDR1 and CDR2 from the germline V gene are SGHTA and FQGNSA. CDR3 loop: CASSLTGAKNIQYF. CDR3 coding DNA: TGTGCCAGCAGCTTAACAGGAGCCAAAAACATTCAGTACTTC.

This clone was seen only a few times. V usage is TRBV5-1 and J usage is TRBJ1-1; 9 nucleotides match TRBD1. V shed 2 bases and J 0 bases; nucleotides not matched to a gene: 14. CDR3 length: 19 amino acids. Per the germline V gene, CDR1 is SGHRS and CDR2 is YFSETQ. The CDR3 DNA reads TGCGCCAGCAGCTTACCCCGTGGGACAGGGTCTTCCCTGAACACTGAAGCTTTCTTT. Translation gives CASSLPRGTGSSLNTEAFF.

The chain combines TRBV6-2 or TRBV6-3 with TRBJ2-5, with D possibly matching TRBD2 (10 bases). The CDR3 is 17 amino acids. Between the trimmed V and J ends, which lost 2 bases and 0 bases, there was a span of 16 bases. The germline V gene has CDR1 MNHEY and CDR2 SVGEGT. The CDR3 is CASSYTSGTGNQETQYF. The CDR3 DNA is TGTGCCAGCAGTTACACTAGCGGGACAGGGAACCAAGAGACCCAGTACTTC.

The chain has TRBV2 and TRBJ2-1, with 12 bases that match TRBD1. The length of the CDR3 is 16 residues. Germline V gene lookup returns CDR1 SNHLY and CDR2 FYNNEI. V was clipped by 7 bases and J by 1 base; unmatched bases: 5. The CDR3 is CASMGQGASSYNEQFF. As DNA, the CDR3 is TGTGCCAGCATGGGACAGGGGGCCTCTTCCTACAATGAGCAGTTCTTC. Drawing the rest from reference TRBV2 and TRBJ2-1, the complete variable domain is EPEVTQTPSHQVTQMGQEVILRCVPISNHLYFYWYRQILGQKVEFLVSFYNNEISEKSEIFDDQFSVERPDGSNFTLKIRSTKLEDSAMYFCASMGQGASSYNEQFFGPGTRLTVL.

The chain has TRBV7-2 and TRBJ2-7; 9 bases are shared with TRBD1. The CDR3 consists of 13 residues. Germline CDR1 SGHTA, CDR2 FQGNSA. Trimming took 5 bases from V and 5 from J; bases not matched to a gene: 4. In DNA form, the CDR3 reads TGTGCCAGCAGCAGGGACAGGGTCGACGAGCAGTACTTC. Protein product: CASSRDRVDEQYF.

The chain carries TRBV7-6 and TRBJ2-5; 9 bases are a match to TRBD2. The CDR3 is 18 residues long. With V trimmed by 1 base and J by 5 bases, 14 bases remained unmatched. Per germline, CDR1 SGHVS and CDR2 FNYEAQ. CDR3 protein: CASSLVLAGGPQSETQYF. CDR3 DNA: TGTGCCAGCAGCTTAGTCCTGGCGGGGGGGCCGCAGTCGGAGACCCAGTACTTC.

V usage is TRBV10-1 and J usage is TRBJ1-1, with a tentative D call TRBD1 (6 bases). Germline CDR1 is WNHNN and CDR2 is SYGVQD (reference sequence). The ends were cut back, 1 base at V and 2 bases at J, with 11 bases in the middle. This CDR3 contains 15 residues. The CDR3 nucleotides are TGCGCCAGCAGTGAGTGGACAGCGCTCAACACTGAAGCTTTCTTT. Translating gives CASSEWTALNTEAFF.